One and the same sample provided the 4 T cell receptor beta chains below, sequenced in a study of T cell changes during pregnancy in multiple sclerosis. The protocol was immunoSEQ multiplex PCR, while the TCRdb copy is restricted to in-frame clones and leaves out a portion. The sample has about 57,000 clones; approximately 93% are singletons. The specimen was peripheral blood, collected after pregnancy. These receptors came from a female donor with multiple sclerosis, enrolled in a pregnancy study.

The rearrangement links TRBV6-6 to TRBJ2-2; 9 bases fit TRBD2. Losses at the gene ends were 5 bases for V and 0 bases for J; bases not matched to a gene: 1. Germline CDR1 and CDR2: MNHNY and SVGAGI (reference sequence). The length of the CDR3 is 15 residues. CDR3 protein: CASSSGRTNTGELFF. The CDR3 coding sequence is TGTGCCAGCAGTAGCGGGAGGACGAACACCGGGGAGCTGTTTTTT.

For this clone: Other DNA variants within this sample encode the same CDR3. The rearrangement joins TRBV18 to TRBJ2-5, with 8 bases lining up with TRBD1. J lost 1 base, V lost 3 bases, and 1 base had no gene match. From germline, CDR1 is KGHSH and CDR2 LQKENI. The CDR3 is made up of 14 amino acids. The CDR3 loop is CASSPGQGQETQYF. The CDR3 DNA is TGTGCCAGCTCACCCGGACAGGGCCAAGAGACCCAGTACTTC. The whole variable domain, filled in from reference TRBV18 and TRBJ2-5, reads NAGVMQNPRHLVRRRGQEARLRCSPMKGHSHVYWYRQLPEEGLKFMVYLQKENIIDESGMPKERFSAEFPKEGPSILRIQQVVRGDSAAYFCASSPGQGQETQYFGPGTRLLVL.

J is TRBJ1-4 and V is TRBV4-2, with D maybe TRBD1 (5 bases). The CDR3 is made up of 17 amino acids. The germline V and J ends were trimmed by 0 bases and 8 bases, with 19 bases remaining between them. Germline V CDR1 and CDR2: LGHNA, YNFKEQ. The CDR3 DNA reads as TGTGCCAGCAGCCAAGATAGAATTGGGGGGGTTGACGAAAAACTGTTTTTT. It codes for CASSQDRIGGVDEKLFF.

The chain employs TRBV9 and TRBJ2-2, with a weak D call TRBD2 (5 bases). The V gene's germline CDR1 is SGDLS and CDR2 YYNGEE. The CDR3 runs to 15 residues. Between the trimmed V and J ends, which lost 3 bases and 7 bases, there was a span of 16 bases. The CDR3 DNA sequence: TGTGCCAGCAGCGACCCCTTAGAGGGATTCGGGGAGCTGTTTTTT. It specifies CASSDPLEGFGELFF.